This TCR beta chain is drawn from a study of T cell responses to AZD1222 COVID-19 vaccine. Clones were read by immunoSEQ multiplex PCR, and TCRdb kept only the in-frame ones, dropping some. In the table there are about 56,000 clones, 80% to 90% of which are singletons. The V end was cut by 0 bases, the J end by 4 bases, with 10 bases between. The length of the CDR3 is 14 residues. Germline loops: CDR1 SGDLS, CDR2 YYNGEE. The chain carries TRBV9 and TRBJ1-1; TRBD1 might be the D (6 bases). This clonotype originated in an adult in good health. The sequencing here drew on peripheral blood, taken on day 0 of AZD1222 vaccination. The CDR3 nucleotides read TGTGCCAGCAGCGTAGCTACAGGGAGCACTGAAGCTTTCTTT. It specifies CASSVATGSTEAFF.